This T cell receptor (beta chain) stems from a study of cytomegalovirus exposure and HLA in healthy donors. Background on the study: Earlier sequencing of 150 million to 200 million T cells yielded around 120 million unique TCR beta sequences. General study results and limits: Trimming of TCR beta V- and J-genes showed a link, identified in a later analysis, to a missense DCLRE1C variant. In a later analysis, at a false discovery rate of 0.05, 15,000 to 20,000 TCR beta sequences matched HLA alleles.

The V end was cut by 7 bases, the J end by 2 bases, with 12 bases between. CDR1 SQVTM and CDR2 ANQGSEA come from the germline V gene. The CDR3 contains 12 residues. Use of 60 Vbeta and 13 Jbeta primers characterized the PCR. Repertoires were generated with immunoSEQ multiplex PCR, while TCRdb's copy carries only in-frame clones and drops some. This repertoire comprises some 75,000 clones; its ten largest clones make up about 0.83%. Notes on this clone: Its antigen is not identified.

Material for sequencing was PBMCs. The V call is TRBV29-1, the J call TRBJ2-7; possible D gene TRBD2, 6 bases. The sequence was obtained from a boy aged 5-17 years in good health and CMV-seronegative. This CDR3 is CSARERAYEQYF. The CDR3 DNA is TGCAGCGCTCGGGAGAGAGCCTACGAGCAGTACTTC.